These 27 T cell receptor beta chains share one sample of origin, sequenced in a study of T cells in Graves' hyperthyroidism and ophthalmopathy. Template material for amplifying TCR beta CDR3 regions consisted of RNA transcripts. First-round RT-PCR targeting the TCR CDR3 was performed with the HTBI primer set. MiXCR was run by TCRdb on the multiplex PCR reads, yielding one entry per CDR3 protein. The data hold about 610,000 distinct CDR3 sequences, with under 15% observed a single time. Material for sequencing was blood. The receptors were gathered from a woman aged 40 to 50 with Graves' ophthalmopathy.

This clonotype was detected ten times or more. CDR3 nucleotides: TGTGCCAGCAGTGGGCATAGCGTCAATGAGCAGTTCTTC. Protein product: CASSGHSVNEQFF. The chain couples TRBV2 to TRBJ2-1; D may be TRBD2 (5 bases). CDR3 length: 13 residues. Trimming removed 4 bases from V and 6 bases from J, with 10 bases in between. The germline V gene has CDR1 SNHLY and CDR2 FYNNEI.

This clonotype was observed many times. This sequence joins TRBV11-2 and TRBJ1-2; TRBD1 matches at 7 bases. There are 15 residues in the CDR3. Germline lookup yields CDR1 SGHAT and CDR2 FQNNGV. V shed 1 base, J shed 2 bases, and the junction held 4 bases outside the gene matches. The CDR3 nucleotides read TGTGCCAGCAGCTTAGTGGCAGGGGGAAACTATGGCTACACCTTC. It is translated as CASSLVAGGNYGYTF.

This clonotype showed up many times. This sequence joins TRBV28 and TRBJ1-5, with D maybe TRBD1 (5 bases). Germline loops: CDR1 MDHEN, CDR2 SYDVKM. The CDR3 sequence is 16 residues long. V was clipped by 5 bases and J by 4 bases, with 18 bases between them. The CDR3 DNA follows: TGTGCCAGCAGTACCGACAGCCTCCTGTGGAATCAGCCCCAGCATTTT. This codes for CASSTDSLLWNQPQHF.

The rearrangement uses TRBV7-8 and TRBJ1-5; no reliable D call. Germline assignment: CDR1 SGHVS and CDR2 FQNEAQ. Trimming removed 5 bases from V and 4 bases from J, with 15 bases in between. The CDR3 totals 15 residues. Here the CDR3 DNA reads TGTGCCAGCAGCCCCATGTTGACGGGAAATCAGCCCCAGCATTTT. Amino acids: CASSPMLTGNQPQHF.

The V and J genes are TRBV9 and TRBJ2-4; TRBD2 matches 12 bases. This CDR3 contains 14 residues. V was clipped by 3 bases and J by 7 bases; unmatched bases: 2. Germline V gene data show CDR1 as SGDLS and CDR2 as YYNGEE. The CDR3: CASSATSGGNIQYF. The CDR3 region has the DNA TGTGCCAGCAGCGCAACTAGCGGGGGGAACATTCAGTACTTC.

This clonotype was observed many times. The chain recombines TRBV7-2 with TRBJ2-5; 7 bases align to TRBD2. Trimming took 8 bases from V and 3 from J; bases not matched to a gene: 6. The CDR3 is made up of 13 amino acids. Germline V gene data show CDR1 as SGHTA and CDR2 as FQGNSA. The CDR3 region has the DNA TGTGCCAGCTCTCGGCTAGCGGAAGAGACCCAGTACTTC. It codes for CASSRLAEETQYF.

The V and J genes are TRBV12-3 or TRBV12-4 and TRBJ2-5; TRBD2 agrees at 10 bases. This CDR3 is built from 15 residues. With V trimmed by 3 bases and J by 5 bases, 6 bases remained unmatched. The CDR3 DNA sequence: TGTGCCAGCAGTTTCCAGCGGGGGGGCCGGGAGACCCAGTACTTC. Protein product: CASSFQRGGRETQYF.

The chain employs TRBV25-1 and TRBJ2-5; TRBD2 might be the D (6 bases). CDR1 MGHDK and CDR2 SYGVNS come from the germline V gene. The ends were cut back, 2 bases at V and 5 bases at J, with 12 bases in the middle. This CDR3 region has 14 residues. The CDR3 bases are TGTGCCAGCAGTGAAGGAGGGATTGACGAGACCCAGTACTTC. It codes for CASSEGGIDETQYF.

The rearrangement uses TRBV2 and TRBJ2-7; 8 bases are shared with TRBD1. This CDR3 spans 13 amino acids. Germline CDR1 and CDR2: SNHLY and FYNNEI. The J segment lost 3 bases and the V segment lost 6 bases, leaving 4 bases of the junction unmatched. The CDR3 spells CASRTGAGYEQYF. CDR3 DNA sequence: TGTGCCAGCAGGACAGGGGCGGGCTACGAGCAGTACTTC.

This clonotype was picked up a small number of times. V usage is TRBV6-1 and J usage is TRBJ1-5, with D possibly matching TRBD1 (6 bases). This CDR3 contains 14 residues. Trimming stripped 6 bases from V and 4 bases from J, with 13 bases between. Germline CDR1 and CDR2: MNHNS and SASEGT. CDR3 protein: CASRPPGTNQPQHF. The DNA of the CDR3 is TGTGCCAGCAGACCCCCCGGGACAAATCAGCCCCAGCATTTT.

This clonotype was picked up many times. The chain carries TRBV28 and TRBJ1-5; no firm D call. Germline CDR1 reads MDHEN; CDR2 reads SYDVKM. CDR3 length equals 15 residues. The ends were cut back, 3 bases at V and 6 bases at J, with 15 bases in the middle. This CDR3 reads CASSLAYGLGQPQHF. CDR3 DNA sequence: TGTGCCAGCAGTTTGGCGTACGGACTGGGTCAGCCCCAGCATTTT.

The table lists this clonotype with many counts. Written as DNA, the CDR3 is TGTGCCTGGAGCCAACCGACTAGCGGTGTTCAAGAGACCCAGTACTTC. Amino acids: CAWSQPTSGVQETQYF. This chain connects TRBV30 to TRBJ2-5; 9 bases line up with TRBD2. Germline V CDR1 and CDR2: GTSNPN, SVGIG (reference sequence). The CDR3 length is 16 residues. Trimming took 3 bases from V and 2 from J; bases not matched to a gene: 10. The full variable domain, its missing parts supplied by reference TRBV30 and TRBJ2-5, is SQTIHQWPATLVQPVGSPLSLECTVEGTSNPNLYWYRQAAGRGLQLLFYSVGIGQISSEVPQNLSASRPQDRQFILSSKKLLLSDSGFYLCAWSQPTSGVQETQYFGPGTRLLVL.

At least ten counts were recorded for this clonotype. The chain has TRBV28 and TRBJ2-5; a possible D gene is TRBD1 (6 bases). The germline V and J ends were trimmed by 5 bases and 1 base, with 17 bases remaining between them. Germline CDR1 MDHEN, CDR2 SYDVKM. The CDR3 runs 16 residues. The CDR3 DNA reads TGTGCCAGCAGTGGGCCCGGGACACCGACCCAAGAGACCCAGTACTTC. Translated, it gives CASSGPGTPTQETQYF.

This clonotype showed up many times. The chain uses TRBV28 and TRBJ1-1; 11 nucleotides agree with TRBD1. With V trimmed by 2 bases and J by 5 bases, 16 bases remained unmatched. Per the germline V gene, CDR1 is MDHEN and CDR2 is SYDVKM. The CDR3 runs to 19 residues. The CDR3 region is CASSLPHRGTGGKMTEAFF. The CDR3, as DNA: TGTGCCAGCAGTTTACCTCACCGGGGGACAGGGGGGAAAATGACTGAAGCTTTCTTT.

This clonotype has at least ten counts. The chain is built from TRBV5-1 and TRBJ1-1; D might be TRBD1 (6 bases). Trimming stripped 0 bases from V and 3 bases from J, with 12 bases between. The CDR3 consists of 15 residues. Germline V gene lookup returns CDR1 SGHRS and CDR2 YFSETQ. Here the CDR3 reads CASSLEGGRYTEAFF. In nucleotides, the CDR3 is TGCGCCAGCAGCTTGGAAGGGGGGCGGTACACTGAAGCTTTCTTT.

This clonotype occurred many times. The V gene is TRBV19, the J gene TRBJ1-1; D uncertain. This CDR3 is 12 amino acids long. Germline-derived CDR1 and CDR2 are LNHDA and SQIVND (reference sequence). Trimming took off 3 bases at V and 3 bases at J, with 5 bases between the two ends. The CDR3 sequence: CASSMWDTEAFF. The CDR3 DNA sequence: TGTGCCAGTAGTATGTGGGACACTGAAGCTTTCTTT. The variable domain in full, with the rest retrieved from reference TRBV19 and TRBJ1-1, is DGGITQSPKYLFRKEGQNVTLSCEQNLNHDAMYWYRQDPGQGLRLIYYSQIVNDFQKGDIAEGYSVSREKKESFPLTVTSAQKNPTAFYLCASSMWDTEAFFGQGTRLTVV.

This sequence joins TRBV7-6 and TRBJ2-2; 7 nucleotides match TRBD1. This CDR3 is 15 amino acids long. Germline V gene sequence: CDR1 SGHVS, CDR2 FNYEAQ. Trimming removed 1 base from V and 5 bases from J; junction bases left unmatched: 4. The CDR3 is CASSLVQGVTGELFF. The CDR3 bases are TGTGCCAGCAGCTTAGTGCAGGGGGTAACCGGGGAGCTGTTTTTT.

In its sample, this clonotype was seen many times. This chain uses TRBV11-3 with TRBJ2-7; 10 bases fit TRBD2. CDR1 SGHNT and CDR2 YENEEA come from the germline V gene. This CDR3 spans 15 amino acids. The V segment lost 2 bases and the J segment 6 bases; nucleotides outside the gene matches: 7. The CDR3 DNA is TGTGCCAGCAGCTTAAAAGCGGGAGGGCCGGGCGAGCAGTACTTC. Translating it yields CASSLKAGGPGEQYF.

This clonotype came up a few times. The CDR3, as DNA: TGTGCCGGCGGCTGGGGAGGGGGTAATGAAGCTTTCTTT. Protein sequence: CAGGWGGGNEAFF. The V gene is TRBV7-9, the J gene TRBJ1-1, with D perhaps TRBD1 (6 bases). Trimming took 11 bases from V and 7 from J, leaving 20 bases between them. The CDR3 is 13 amino acids. Germline CDR1 SEHNR, CDR2 FQNEAQ (reference sequence).

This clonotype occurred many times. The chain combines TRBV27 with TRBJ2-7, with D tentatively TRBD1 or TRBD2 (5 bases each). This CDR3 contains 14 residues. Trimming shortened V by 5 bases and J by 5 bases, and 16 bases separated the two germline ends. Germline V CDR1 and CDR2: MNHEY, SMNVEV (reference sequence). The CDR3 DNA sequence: TGTGCCAGCAGTCTAGGGGACGGTAGAAACGAGCAGTACTTC. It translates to CASSLGDGRNEQYF.

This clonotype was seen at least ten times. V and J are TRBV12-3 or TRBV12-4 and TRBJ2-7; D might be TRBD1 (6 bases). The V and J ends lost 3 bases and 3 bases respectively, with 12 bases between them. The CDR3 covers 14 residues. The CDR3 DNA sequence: TGTGCCAGCAGTTTCGCAGGGGTGGGCTACGAGCAGTACTTC. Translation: CASSFAGVGYEQYF.

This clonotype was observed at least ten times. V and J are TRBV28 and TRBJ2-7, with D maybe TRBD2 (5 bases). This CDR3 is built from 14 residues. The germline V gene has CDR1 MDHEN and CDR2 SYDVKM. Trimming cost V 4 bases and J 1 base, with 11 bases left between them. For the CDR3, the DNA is TGTGCCAGCAGTTACGAGGGTTGGTCCTACGAGCAGTACTTC. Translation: CASSYEGWSYEQYF.

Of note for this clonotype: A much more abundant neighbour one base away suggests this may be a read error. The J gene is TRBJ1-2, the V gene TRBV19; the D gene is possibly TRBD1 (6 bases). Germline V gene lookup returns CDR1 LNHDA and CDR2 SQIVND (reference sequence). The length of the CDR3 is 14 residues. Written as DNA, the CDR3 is TGTGCCAGTAGTGTAGGAACAGGGCTCTATCGCTACACCTTC. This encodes CASSVGTGLYRYTF.

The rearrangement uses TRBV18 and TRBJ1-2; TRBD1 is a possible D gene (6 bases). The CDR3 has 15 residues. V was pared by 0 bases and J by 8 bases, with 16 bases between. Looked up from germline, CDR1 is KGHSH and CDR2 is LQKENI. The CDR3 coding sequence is TGTGCCAGCTCACCACCGAACAGGGACTTGGGGGGCTACACCTTC. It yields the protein CASSPPNRDLGGYTF. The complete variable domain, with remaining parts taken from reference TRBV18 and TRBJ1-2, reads NAGVMQNPRHLVRRRGQEARLRCSPMKGHSHVYWYRQLPEEGLKFMVYLQKENIIDESGMPKERFSAEFPKEGPSILRIQQVVRGDSAAYFCASSPPNRDLGGYTFGSGTRLTVV.

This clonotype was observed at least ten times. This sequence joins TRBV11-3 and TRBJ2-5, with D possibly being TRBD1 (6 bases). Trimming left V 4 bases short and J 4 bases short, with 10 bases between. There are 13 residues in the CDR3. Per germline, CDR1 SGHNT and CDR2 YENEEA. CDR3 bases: TGTGCCAGCAGCTCCGGACAGAGAGAGACCCAGTACTTC. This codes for CASSSGQRETQYF.

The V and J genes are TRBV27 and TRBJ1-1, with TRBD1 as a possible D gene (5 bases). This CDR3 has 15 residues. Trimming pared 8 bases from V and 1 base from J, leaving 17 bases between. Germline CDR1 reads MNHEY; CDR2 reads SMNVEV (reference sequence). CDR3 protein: CASRAWGRENTEAFF. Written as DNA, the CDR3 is TGTGCCAGCCGCGCGTGGGGCAGGGAGAACACTGAAGCTTTCTTT.

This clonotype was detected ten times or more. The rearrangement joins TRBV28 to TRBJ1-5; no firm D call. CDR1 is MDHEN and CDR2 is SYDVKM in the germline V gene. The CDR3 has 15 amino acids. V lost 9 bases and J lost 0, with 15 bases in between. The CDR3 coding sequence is TGTGCCAGGTCCTCGGGAGACTATAGCAATCAGCCCCAGCATTTT. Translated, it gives CARSSGDYSNQPQHF.